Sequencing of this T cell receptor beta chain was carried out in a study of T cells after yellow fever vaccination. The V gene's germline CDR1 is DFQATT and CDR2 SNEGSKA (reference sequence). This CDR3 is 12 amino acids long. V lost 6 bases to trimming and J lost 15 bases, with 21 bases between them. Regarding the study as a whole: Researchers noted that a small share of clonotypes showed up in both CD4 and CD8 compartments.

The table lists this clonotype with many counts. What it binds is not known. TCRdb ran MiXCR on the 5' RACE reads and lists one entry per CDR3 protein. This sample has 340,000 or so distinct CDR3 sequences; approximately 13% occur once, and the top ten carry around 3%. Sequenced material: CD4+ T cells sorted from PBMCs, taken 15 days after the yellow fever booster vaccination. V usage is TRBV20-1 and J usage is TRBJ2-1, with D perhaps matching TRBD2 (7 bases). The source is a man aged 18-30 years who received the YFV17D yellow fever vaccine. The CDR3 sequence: CSAPLTGGSTFF. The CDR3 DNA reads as TGCAGTGCCCCCCTTACGGGGGGCTCTACGTTCTTC.